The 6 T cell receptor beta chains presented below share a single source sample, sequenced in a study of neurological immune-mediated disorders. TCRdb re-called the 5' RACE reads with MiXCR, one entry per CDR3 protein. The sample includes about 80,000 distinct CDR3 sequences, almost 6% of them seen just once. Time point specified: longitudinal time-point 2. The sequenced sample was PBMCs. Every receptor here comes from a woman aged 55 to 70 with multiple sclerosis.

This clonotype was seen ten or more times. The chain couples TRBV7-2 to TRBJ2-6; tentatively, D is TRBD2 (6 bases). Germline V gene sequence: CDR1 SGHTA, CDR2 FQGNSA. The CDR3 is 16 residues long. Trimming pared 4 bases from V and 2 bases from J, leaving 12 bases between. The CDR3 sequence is CASSSFGGTGANVLTF. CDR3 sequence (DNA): TGTGCCAGCAGCTCCTTTGGGGGGACTGGGGCCAACGTCCTGACTTTC. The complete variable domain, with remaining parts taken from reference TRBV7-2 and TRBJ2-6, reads GAGVSQSPSNKVTEKGKDVELRCDPISGHTALYWYRQSLGQGLEFLIYFQGNSAPDKSGLPSDRFSAERTGGSVSTLTIQRTQQEDSAVYLCASSSFGGTGANVLTFGAGSRLTVL.

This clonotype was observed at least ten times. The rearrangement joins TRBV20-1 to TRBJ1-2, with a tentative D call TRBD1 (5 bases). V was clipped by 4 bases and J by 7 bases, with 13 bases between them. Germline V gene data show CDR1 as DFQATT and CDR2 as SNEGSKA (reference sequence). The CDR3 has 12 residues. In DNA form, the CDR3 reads TGCAGTGCTACGGGATCGGGGGGTGGCTACACCTTC. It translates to CSATGSGGGYTF.

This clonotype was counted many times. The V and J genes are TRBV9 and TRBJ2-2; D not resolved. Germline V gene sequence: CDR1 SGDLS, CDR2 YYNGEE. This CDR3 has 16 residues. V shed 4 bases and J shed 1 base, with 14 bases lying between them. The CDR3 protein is CASSKQPNRNTGELFF. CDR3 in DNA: TGTGCCAGCAGCAAACAGCCGAACCGGAACACCGGGGAGCTGTTTTTT.

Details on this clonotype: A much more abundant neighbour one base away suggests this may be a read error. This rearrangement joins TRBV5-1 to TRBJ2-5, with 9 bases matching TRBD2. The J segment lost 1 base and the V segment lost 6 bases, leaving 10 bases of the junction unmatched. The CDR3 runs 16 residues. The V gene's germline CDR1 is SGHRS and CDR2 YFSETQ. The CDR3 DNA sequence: TGCGCCAGCAACCCCGGGACTAGCTCAAGCCAAGAGACCCAGTACTTC. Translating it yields CASNPGTSSSQETQYF.

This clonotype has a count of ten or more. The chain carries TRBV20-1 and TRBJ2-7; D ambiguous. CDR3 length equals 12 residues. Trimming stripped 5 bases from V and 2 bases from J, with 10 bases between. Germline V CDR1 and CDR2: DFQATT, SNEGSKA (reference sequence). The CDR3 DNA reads TGCAGTGCTTGGCAACACCCCTACGAGCAGTACTTC. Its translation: CSAWQHPYEQYF.

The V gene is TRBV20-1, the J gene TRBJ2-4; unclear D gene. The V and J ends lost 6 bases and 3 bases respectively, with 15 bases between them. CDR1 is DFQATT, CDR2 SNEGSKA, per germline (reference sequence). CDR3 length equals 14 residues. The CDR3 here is CSALTGAVKNIQYF. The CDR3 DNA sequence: TGCAGTGCCCTGACGGGCGCGGTCAAAAACATTCAGTACTTC.